This T cell receptor (beta chain) was profiled in a study of blood T cell repertoires in COVID-19. Whole-study context: Acute-phase and convalescent COVID-19 samples originated in the United States, Italy and Spain. Sources were T cells, B-cell-depleted T cells, or PBMCs; the material itself was cDNA or gDNA.

This clone came up once. Per the authors' pipeline: Amplification with reference gene primers provided the estimates of nucleated cell counts. The protocol was immunoSEQ multiplex PCR, while the TCRdb copy is restricted to in-frame clones and leaves out a portion. V and J calls and clone size come straight from that table; D and trimming were deduced from the DNA. Here the sample spans about 140,000 clones, around 80% being singletons. The CDR3 is made up of 16 amino acids. Germline V gene sequence: CDR1 SGHRS, CDR2 YFSETQ. Unmatched junction bases numbered 9, after V lost 0 bases and J lost 5 bases. The V call is TRBV5-1, the J call TRBJ2-5, with 8 bases that match TRBD1. Sample: peripheral blood. The receptor was derived from a man older than 75 with acute or convalescent COVID-19. CDR3 in DNA: TGCGCCAGCAGCTTGGGGGCGACAGGGGCTCGGGAGACCCAGTACTTC. Its protein product is CASSLGATGARETQYF.